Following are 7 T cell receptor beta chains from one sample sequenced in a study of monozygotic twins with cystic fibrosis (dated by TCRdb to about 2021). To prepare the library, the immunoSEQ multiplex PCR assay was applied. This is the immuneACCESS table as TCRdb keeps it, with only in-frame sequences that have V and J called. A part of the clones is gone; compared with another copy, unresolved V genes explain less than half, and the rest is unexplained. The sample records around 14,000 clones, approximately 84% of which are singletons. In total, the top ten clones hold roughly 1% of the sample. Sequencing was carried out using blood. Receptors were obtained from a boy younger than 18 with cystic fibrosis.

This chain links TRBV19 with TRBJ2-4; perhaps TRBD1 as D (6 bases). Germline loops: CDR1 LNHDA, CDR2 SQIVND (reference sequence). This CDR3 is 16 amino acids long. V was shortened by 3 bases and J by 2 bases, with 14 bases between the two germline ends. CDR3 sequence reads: CASSMGARLSKNIQYF. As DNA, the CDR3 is TGTGCCAGTAGTATGGGGGCTAGGTTGTCCAAAAACATTCAGTACTTC.

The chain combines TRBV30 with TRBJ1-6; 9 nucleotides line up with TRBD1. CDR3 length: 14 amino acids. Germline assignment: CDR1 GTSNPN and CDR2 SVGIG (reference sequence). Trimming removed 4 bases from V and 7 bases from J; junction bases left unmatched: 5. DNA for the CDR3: TGTGCCTGGACGGGACAGGGTTTGAATTCACCCCTCCACTTT. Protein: CAWTGQGLNSPLHF.

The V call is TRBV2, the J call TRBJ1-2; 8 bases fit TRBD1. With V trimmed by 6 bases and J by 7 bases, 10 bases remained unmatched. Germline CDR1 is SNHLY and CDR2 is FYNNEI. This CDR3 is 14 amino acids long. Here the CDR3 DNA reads TGTGCCAGCAGAACACAGGGGGTCGTGGGTGGCTACACCTTC. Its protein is CASRTQGVVGGYTF.

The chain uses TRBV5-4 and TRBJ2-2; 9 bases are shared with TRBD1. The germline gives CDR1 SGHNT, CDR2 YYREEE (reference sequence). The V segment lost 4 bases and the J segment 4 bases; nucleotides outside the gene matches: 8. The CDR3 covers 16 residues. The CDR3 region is CASSRGDRAGTGELFF. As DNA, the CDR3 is TGTGCCAGCAGCAGAGGGGACAGGGCGGGCACCGGGGAGCTGTTTTTT.

The CDR3 region has the DNA TGTGCCAGCAGCACGGCCGAGAACACTGAAGCTTTCTTT. Its protein is CASSTAENTEAFF. The chain couples TRBV6-5 to TRBJ1-1; D gene unclear. This CDR3 has 13 residues. Trimming left V 6 bases short and J 1 base short, with 9 bases between. Germline CDR1 MNHEY, CDR2 SVGAGI.

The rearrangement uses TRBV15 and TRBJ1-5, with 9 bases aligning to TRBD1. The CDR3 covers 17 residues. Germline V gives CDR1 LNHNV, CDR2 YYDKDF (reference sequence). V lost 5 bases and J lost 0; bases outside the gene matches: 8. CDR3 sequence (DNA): TGTGCCACCAGCCTTGTGACAGGGGGGTATAGCAATCAGCCCCAGCATTTT. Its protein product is CATSLVTGGYSNQPQHF. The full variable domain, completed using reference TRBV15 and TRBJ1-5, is DAMVIQNPRYQVTQFGKPVTLSCSQTLNHNVMYWYQQKSSQAPKLLFHYYDKDFNNEADTPDNFQSRRPNTSFCFLDIRSPGLGDTAMYLCATSLVTGGYSNQPQHFGDGTRLSIL.

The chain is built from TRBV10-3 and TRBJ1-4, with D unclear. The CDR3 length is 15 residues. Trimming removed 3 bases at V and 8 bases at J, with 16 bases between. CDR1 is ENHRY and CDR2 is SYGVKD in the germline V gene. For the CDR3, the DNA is TGTGCCATCAGTGAACAGACGGACCAGAGAGAAAAACTGTTTTTT. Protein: CAISEQTDQREKLFF.